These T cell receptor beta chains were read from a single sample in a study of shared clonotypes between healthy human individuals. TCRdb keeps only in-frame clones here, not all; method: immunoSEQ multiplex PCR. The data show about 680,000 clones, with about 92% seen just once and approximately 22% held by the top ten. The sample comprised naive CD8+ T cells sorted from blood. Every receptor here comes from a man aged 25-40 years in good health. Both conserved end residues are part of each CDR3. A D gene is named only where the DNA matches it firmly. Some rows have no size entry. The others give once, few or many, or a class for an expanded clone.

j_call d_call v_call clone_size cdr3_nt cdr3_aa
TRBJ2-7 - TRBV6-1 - TGTGCCAGCCGGCTTTACGAGCAGTACTTC CASRLYEQYF
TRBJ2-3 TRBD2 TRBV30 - TGTGCCTGGAGCCAGGGACTAGCGGCAGATACGCAGTATTTT CAWSQGLAADTQYF
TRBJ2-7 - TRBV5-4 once TGTGCCAGCAGCTTACGTGGGGTTACCTACGAGCAGTACTTC CASSLRGVTYEQYF
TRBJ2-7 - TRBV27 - TGTGCCAGCAGTTTAACCGGGACGACGGAGCAGTACTTC CASSLTGTTEQYF
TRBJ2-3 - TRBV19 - TGTGCCAGTAGTATAGTCCTTTACCCAGCAGGAGATACGCAGTATTTT CASSIVLYPAGDTQYF
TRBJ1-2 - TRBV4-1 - TGCGCCAGCAGCCAAGGAGTCCCCCATTTGTATGGCTACACCTTC CASSQGVPHLYGYTF
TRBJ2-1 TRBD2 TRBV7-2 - TGTGCCAGCAGCTTAGCGATGGTAGCGGGAGGGGGTGAGCAGTTCTTC CASSLAMVAGGGEQFF
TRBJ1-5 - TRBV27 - TGTGCCAGCAGCCCGAACGGGGGACGTAATCAGCCCCAGCATTTT CASSPNGGRNQPQHF
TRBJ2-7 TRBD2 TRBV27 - TGTGCCAGCAGTTTGCGGGAGGGCTACGAGCAGTACTTC CASSLREGYEQYF
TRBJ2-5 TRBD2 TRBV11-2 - TGTGCCAGCAGCCTGGGGACTAGCGGGAGGTTGGAAGAGACCCAGTACTTC CASSLGTSGRLEETQYF
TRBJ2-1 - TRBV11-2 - TGTGCCAGCAGCTCCTACCTCAATGGAGGCGACAATGAGCAGTTCTTC CASSSYLNGGDNEQFF
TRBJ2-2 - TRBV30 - TGTGCCGGGGAAGGATCGCCGGGGACCCCCGGGGAGCTGTTTTTT CAGEGSPGTPGELFF
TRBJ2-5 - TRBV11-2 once TGTGCCTGCGCGGGGTTGGAGACCCAGTACTTC CACAGLETQYF
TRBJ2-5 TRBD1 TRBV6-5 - TGTGCCAGCAGTTACTCGAGCAGGGGGCCGTCAGAGACCCAGTACTTC CASSYSSRGPSETQYF
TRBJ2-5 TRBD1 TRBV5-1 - TGCGCCAGCAGCGCTCCTGACAGGGGAAGGTGGGAGACCCAGTACTTC CASSAPDRGRWETQYF
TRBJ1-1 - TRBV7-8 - TGTGCCAGCAGCCCGAGGGGGAACACTGAAGCTTTCTTT CASSPRGNTEAFF
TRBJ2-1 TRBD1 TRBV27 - TGTGCCAGCAGTTCCCAGGGACAGGGGCTTCGGAATGAGCAGTTCTTC CASSSQGQGLRNEQFF
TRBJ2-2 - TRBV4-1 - TGCGCCAGCAGCCAGAGGGGGGACAGCCCCACCGGGGAGCTGTTTTTT CASSQRGDSPTGELFF
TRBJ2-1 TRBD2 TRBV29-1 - TGCAGCGTTGAGCCCGGACTAGCGGGACGTTGGGATGAGCAGTTCTTC CSVEPGLAGRWDEQFF
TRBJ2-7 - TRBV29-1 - TGCAGCGTCCGGGACAACAGCTACGAGCAGTACTTC CSVRDNSYEQYF
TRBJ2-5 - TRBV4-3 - TGCGCCAGCAGCCAAGATAGAATTTTCGAGACCCAGTACTTC CASSQDRIFETQYF
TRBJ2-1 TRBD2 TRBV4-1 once TGCGCCAGCAGCCCACTAACTAGCGGGTTAGGGGGTGAGCAGTTCTTC CASSPLTSGLGGEQFF
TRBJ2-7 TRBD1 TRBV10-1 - TGCGCCAGCAGTGAGAATACAGGGGGCGCTAGGAACGAGCAGTACTTC CASSENTGGARNEQYF
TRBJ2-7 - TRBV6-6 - TGTGCCAGCAGTTACCAGGGCTCCTACGAGCAGTACTTC CASSYQGSYEQYF
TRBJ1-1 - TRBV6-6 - TGTGCCAGCAGTTACGCTCTGAACACTGAAGCTTTCTTT CASSYALNTEAFF
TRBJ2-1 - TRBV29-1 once TGCAGCGCCGAGGGGAGTTCTGCCTCCTACAATGAGCAGTTCTTC CSAEGSSASYNEQFF
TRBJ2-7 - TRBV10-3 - TGTGCCATCAGTCCAAACAGGAACGAGCAGTACTTC CAISPNRNEQYF
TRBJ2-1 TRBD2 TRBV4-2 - TGTGCCAGCAGCCAAGAAAGGTTGCGGGAGAGAGGCAATGAGCAGTTCTTC CASSQERLRERGNEQFF
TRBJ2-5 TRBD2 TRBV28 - TGTGCCAGCAGTGCCGAGGGAGCGGGAGGGCCTCTTGTATGGGCCCAGTACTTC CASSAEGAGGPLVWAQYF
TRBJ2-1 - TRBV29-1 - TGCAGCGTTGATTCAGGGTTATGGAATGAGCAGTTCTTC CSVDSGLWNEQFF
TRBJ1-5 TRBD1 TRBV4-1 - TGCGCCAGCAGCCAACAAATTGGACAGGGCTATCAGCCCCAGCATTTT CASSQQIGQGYQPQHF
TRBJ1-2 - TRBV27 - TGTGCCAGCAGTTCCAATGCTAACTATGGCTACACCTTC CASSSNANYGYTF
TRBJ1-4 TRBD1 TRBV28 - TGTGCCAGCAGTGGGACAGGGGGCTTTTGGGCTAATGAAAAACTGTTTTTT CASSGTGGFWANEKLFF
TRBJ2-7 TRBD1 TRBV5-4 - TGTGCCAGCAGCTTGTGGGACAGCGAGCAGTACTTC CASSLWDSEQYF
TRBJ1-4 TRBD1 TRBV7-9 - TGTGCCAGCAGCGAGGGACAGTTTAATGAAAAACTGTTTTTT CASSEGQFNEKLFF
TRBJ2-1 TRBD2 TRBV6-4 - TGTGCCAGCAGTGAAATCCTGGGGGGGAACAATGAGCAGTTCTTC CASSEILGGNNEQFF
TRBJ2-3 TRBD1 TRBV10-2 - TGCGCCAGCAGCACCGGGACAGGGAGCACAGATACGCAGTATTTT CASSTGTGSTDTQYF
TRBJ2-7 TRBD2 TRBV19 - TGTGCCAGTAGTGTAGCGGGAGGGCCTTACGAGCAGTACTTC CASSVAGGPYEQYF
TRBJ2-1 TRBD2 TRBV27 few TGTGCCAGCAGTTTTGCGGGAGCACGACAGTTCTTC CASSFAGARQFF
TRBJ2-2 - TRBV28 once TGTGCCAGCAGTTTTCAGTTCGCGAACACCGGGGAGCTGTTTTTT CASSFQFANTGELFF
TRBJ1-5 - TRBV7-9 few TGTGCCAGCAGCTTATCCGGGGGCTCAGGTCAGCCCCAGCATTTT CASSLSGGSGQPQHF
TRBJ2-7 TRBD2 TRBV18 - TGTGCCAGCTCACCGCGGGGGGGTGCCTACGAGCAGTACTTC CASSPRGGAYEQYF
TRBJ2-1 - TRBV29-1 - TGCAGCGTTGATGGATGGGGCTCCTACAATGAGCAGTTCTTC CSVDGWGSYNEQFF
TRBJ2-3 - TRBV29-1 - TGCAGCGTTGACAGTGCGGGCACAGATACGCAGTATTTT CSVDSAGTDTQYF
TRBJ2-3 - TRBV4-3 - TGCGCCAGCAGCCAAGCCGTTTCGAGCACAGATACGCAGTATTTT CASSQAVSSTDTQYF
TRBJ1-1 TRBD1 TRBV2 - TGTGCCAGCAGTGAATACCCCAGGGGGAGCACTGAAGCTTTCTTT CASSEYPRGSTEAFF
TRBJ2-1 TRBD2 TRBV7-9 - TGTGCCAGCAGCTCGCTAGCGGGAGGGCCCTATGAGCAGTTCTTC CASSSLAGGPYEQFF
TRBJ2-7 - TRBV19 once TGTGCCAGTAGTCCAGGGGTATCCTACGAGCAGTACTTC CASSPGVSYEQYF
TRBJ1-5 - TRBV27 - TGTGCCAGCAGGAACCGGGGGGGCAATCAGCCCCAGCATTTT CASRNRGGNQPQHF
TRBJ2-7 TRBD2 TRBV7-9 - TGTGCCAGCAGCTTCGACCAAGGACTAGCGGGAATCTACGAGCAGTACTTC CASSFDQGLAGIYEQYF
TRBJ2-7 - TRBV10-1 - TGCGCCAGCAGTGAGAAAGGGTTGGGTTCCTACGAGCAGTACTTC CASSEKGLGSYEQYF
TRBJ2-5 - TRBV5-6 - TGTGCCAGCAGCTTGCGGTGGGTGGGGGAGACCCAGTACTTC CASSLRWVGETQYF
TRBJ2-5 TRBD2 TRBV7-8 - TGTGCCAGCAGCTTAAAGGGCGGGACTAGAGAGACCCAGTACTTC CASSLKGGTRETQYF
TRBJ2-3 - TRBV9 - TGTGCCAGCAGCGTAGGGCCAGTTGCAGATACGCAGTATTTT CASSVGPVADTQYF
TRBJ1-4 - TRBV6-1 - TGTGCCAGCAGTGAAAGTCCGGGGGCTAGTGAAAAACTGTTTTTT CASSESPGASEKLFF
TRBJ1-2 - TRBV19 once TGTGCCAGTAGTGGCCGATCGGGCTACACCTTC CASSGRSGYTF
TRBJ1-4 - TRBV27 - TGTGCCAGCACCTCCGGGACTCGGGATGAAAAACTGTTTTTT CASTSGTRDEKLFF
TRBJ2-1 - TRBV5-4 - TGTGCCAGCAGAGGGTGGGGCTCCTACAATGAGCAGTTCTTC CASRGWGSYNEQFF
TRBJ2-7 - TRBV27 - TGTGCCAGCAGACTCCAAGGATCCACCTACGAGCAGTACTTC CASRLQGSTYEQYF